This record concerns one T cell receptor beta chain sequence. No antigen is known for it. This sample is drawn from a study of shared clonotypes between healthy human individuals. Study results and limitations: Only a few donors were included, so the genetic and exposure-history diversity represented was limited.

In the study's own analysis: Sequence data from immunoSEQ were junction-only and lacked quality scores; consequently, filtering differed. Clones were sequenced by immunoSEQ multiplex PCR, and TCRdb holds only the in-frame ones, with some missing. The V and J calls and clone size are taken from that table; D and trimming were inferred from the DNA. The data show a few million clones, 90% to 97% seen once. Material for sequencing was naive CD4+ T cells sorted from blood. As for subset: CD45RA+ positively selected. The origin of this receptor is a man aged 18 to 29 in good health.

CDR3 sequence: CASSRTGDGDEQYF. The CDR3 coding sequence is TGTGCCAGCAGCCGGACAGGGGACGGAGACGAGCAGTACTTC. The chain joins TRBV6-5 to TRBJ2-7, with 9 bases aligning to TRBD1. CDR3 length equals 14 residues. After removal of 6 bases from V and 5 bases from J, the junction contained 8 bases not matched to a gene. Germline V gene data show CDR1 as MNHEY and CDR2 as SVGAGI.